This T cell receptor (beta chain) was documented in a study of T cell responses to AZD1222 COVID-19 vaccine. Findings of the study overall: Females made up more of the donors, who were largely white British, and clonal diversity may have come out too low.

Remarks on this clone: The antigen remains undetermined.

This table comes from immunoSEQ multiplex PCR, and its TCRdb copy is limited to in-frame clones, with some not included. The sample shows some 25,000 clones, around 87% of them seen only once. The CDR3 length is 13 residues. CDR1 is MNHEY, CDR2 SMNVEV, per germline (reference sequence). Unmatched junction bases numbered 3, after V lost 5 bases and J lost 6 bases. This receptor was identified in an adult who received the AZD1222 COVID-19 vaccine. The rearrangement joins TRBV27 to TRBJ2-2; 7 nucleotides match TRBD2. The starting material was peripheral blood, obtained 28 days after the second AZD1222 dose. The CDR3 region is CASSLREAGELFF. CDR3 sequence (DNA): TGTGCCAGCAGTCTCCGGGAGGCCGGGGAGCTGTTTTTT.